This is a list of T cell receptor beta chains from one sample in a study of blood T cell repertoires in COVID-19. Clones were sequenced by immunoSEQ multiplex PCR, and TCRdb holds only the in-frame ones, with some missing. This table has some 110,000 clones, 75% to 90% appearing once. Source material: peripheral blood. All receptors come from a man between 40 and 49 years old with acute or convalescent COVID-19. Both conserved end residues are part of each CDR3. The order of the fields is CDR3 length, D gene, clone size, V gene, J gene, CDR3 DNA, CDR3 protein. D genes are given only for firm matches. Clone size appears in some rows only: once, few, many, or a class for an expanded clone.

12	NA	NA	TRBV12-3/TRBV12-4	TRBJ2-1	TGTGCCAGCAGTTTTGGGCGGGACGTGCAGTTCTTC	CASSFGRDVQFF
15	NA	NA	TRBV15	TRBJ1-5	TGTGCCACCAGCAGAGATCGACAAAGTTATCAGCCCCAGCATTTT	CATSRDRQSYQPQHF
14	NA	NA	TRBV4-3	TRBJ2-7	TGCGCCAGCAGCCAATCCAGGGCTTCCTACGAGCAGTACTTC	CASSQSRASYEQYF
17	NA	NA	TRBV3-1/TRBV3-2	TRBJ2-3	TGTGCCAGCAGCCAAGGGGGTGGGGCCGCTAGCACAGATACGCAGTATTTT	CASSQGGGAASTDTQYF
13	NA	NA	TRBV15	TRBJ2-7	TGTGCCACCAGCAGAGACCAGGGCTACGAGCAGTACTTC	CATSRDQGYEQYF
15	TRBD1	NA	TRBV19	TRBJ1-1	TGTGCCAGTAGTTCACAGGGGACCACGAACACTGAAGCTTTCTTT	CASSSQGTTNTEAFF
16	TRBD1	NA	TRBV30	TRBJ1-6	TGTGCCTGGGACGTAGACCAGACAGGGGCTGGTTCACCCCTCCACTTT	CAWDVDQTGAGSPLHF
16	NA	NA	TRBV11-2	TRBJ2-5	TGTGCCAGCAGCTTTACTCCCAGGGGACCCCAAGAGACCCAGTACTTC	CASSFTPRGPQETQYF
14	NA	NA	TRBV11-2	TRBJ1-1	TGTGCCAGCAGCTTGGGGGCCGGGAACACTGAAGCTTTCTTT	CASSLGAGNTEAFF
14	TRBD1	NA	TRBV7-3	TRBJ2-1	TGTGCCAGCAGCGGGGGACAGGGCTACAATGAGCAGTTCTTC	CASSGGQGYNEQFF
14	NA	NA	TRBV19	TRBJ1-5	TGTGCCAGTAGTATAGGAAGGTTCGGGCAGCCCCAGCATTTT	CASSIGRFGQPQHF
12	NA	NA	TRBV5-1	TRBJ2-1	TGCGCCAGCAGCCGAGGGCTACTTGAGCAGTTCTTC	CASSRGLLEQFF
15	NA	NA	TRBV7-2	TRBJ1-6	TGTGCCAGCAGCTCCAGGGGTATAACAGATTCACCCCTCCACTTT	CASSSRGITDSPLHF
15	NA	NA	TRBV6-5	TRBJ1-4	TGTGCCAGCAGTCCGCCGGGAGAGGATCATGAAAAACTGTTTTTT	CASSPPGEDHEKLFF
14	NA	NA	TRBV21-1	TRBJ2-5	TGTGCCAGCAGCCCCGACGGACAGGTGGAGACCCAGTACTTC	CASSPDGQVETQYF
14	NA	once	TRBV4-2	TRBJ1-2	TGTGCCAGCAGCCAAGATGCGGAGGGTTCGGGCTACACCTTC	CASSQDAEGSGYTF
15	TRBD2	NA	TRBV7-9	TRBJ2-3	TGTGCCAGCAGCCAGACTAGCCGGGGCACAGATACGCAGTATTTT	CASSQTSRGTDTQYF
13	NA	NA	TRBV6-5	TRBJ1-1	TGTGCCAGCAGTTCAGGGGTGAACACTGAAGCTTTCTTT	CASSSGVNTEAFF
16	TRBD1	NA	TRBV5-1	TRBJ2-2	TGCGCCAGCAGCATCGGGACAGGGGGTAGAACCGGGGAGCTGTTTTTT	CASSIGTGGRTGELFF
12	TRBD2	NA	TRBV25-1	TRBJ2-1	TGTGCCAGCGGGACTAGCGGGTTCCCTCCGCTCTTC	CASGTSGFPPLF
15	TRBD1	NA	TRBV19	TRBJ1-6	TGTGCCAGTAGTACCGACAGGGCTCTCTTTTCACCCCTCCACTTT	CASSTDRALFSPLHF
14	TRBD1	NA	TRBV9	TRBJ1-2	TGTGCCAGCAGAGGTGGACAGGGGCACTATGGCTACACCTTC	CASRGGQGHYGYTF
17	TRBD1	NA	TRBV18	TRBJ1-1	TGTGCCAGCTCACCATTAAGGACAGGGGGGGGGAACACTGAAGCTTTCTTT	CASSPLRTGGGNTEAFF
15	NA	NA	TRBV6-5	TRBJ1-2	TGTGCCAGCAGTAACCCGGGGGTAACTAACTATGGCTACACCTTC	CASSNPGVTNYGYTF
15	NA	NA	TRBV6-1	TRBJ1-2	TGTGCCAGCAGTGATAACAGAGACACTAACTATGGCTACACCTTC	CASSDNRDTNYGYTF
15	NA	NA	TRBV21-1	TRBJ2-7	TGTGCCAGCTTGTACCCGGGACTAGCTTACTACGAGCAGTACTTC	CASLYPGLAYYEQYF
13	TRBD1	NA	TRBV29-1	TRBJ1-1	TGCAGCGTAACAACAGGGGGGTACACTGAAGCTTTCTTT	CSVTTGGYTEAFF
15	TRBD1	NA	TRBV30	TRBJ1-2	TGTGCCTGGAAGAGGTGGCAGGGGGAACACTATGGCTACACCTTC	CAWKRWQGEHYGYTF
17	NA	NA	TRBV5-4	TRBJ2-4	TGTGCCAGCAGCTTGGTTGCAGGGATGGGGGCCAAAAACATTCAGTACTTC	CASSLVAGMGAKNIQYF
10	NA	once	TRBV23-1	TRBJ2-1	TGCGCCAGCCTGGAGGGTGAGCAGTTCTTC	CASLEGEQFF
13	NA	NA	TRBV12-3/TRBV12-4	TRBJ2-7	TGTGCCAGCAGTTTAAGTCAGGACAGTAATGCGTACTTC	CASSLSQDSNAYF
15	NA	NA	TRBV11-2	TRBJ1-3	TGTGCCAGCAGTACGGGACAAATCTCTGGAAACACCATATATTTT	CASSTGQISGNTIYF
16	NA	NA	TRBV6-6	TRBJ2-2	TGTGCCAGCAGTCCACAGGGCGTACCGAACACCGGGGAGCTGTTTTTT	CASSPQGVPNTGELFF
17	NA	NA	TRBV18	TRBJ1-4	TGTGCCAGCTCACCAGAAGGGGCTCTGCGTGTTAATGAAAAACTGTTTTTT	CASSPEGALRVNEKLFF
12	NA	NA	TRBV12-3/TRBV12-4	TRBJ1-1	TGTGCCAGCAGTCACTCGGGGGGGTACGCTTTCTTT	CASSHSGGYAFF
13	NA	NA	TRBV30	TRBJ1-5	TGTGCCTGGAGTCGTAGTTACAATCAGCCCCAGCATTTT	CAWSRSYNQPQHF
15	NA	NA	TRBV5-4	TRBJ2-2	TGTGCCAGCAGCTTGGAGCGGGCGGGCACCGGGGAGCTGTTTTTT	CASSLERAGTGELFF
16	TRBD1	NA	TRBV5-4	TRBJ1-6	TGTGCCAGCAGCTCGGACAGGGGGGACTATAATTCACCCCTCCACTTT	CASSSDRGDYNSPLHF
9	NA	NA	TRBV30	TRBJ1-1	TGTGCCTGGGTAGATGAAGCTTTCTTT	CAWVDEAFF